This is a list of T cell receptor beta chains from one sample in a study of blood T cell repertoires in COVID-19. The method was immunoSEQ multiplex PCR; TCRdb's version includes in-frame clones alone and lacks a portion of them. The data hold about 250,000 clones, with about 85% observed a single time. Sequences were obtained from PBMCs or T cells enriched from blood (not recorded which). These receptors originate from a woman between 50 and 59 years old who had been exposed to COVID-19. Each CDR3 is given with its conserved first and last residue. D genes are given only for firm matches. Size values are once, few and many counts, or a class for expanded clones, and some rows have none.

v_gene,abundance,j_gene,d_gene,CDR3aa,CDR3nt
TRBV7-2,.,TRBJ1-2,TRBD1,CASSPETGTHGYTF,TGTGCCAGCAGCCCCGAGACAGGGACCCATGGCTACACCTTC
TRBV3-1/TRBV3-2,few,TRBJ1-3,.,CASSLWGESGTIYF,TGTGCCAGCAGCCTTTGGGGGGAGAGTGGCACCATATATTTT
TRBV3-1/TRBV3-2,.,TRBJ2-5,TRBD2,CASSFFWTSGFPETQYF,TGTGCCAGCAGCTTTTTTTGGACTAGCGGGTTCCCAGAGACCCAGTACTTC
TRBV3-1/TRBV3-2,.,TRBJ1-5,.,CASSQDLGSGNQPQHF,TGTGCCAGCAGCCAAGATCTGGGCAGCGGGAATCAGCCCCAGCATTTT
TRBV11-2,.,TRBJ2-7,.,CASSLYSPPGSLSEQYF,TGTGCCAGCAGCTTATATTCCCCCCCCGGGAGCTTGAGCGAGCAGTACTTC
TRBV6-5,.,TRBJ1-1,TRBD1,CASYRGMNTEAFF,TGTGCCAGCTACAGGGGCATGAACACTGAAGCTTTCTTT
TRBV6-2/TRBV6-3,many,TRBJ1-1,.,CASSYSSVGAEAFF,TGTGCCAGCAGTTACTCGAGTGTCGGGGCTGAAGCTTTCTTT
TRBV6-5,.,TRBJ1-6,.,CASSSPRSSYNSPLHF,TGTGCCAGCAGTTCCCCTCGGAGCTCCTATAATTCACCCCTCCACTTT
TRBV11-2,.,TRBJ1-1,.,CASSLFAGNTEAFF,TGTGCCAGCAGCTTATTCGCAGGGAACACTGAAGCTTTCTTT
TRBV2,.,TRBJ1-4,.,CASSEASGNEKLFF,TGTGCCAGCAGTGAAGCTTCAGGGAATGAAAAACTGTTTTTT
TRBV19,.,TRBJ2-7,TRBD1,CASSRDRGSYEQYF,TGTGCCAGTAGTAGGGACAGGGGAAGCTACGAGCAGTACTTC
TRBV7-6,.,TRBJ1-4,TRBD1,CASSLGQGQGEKLFF,TGTGCCAGCAGCTTAGGACAGGGACAAGGTGAAAAACTGTTTTTT
TRBV7-2,.,TRBJ1-2,.,CASSFWGGGYTF,TGTGCCAGCAGCTTTTGGGGAGGCGGCTACACCTTC
TRBV18,.,TRBJ2-6,.,CASSPRPYGLAGANVLTF,TGTGCCAGCTCACCACGTCCCTACGGGTTGGCGGGGGCCAACGTCCTGACTTTC
TRBV6-5,.,TRBJ2-7,.,CASSYEGSVREQYF,TGTGCCAGCAGTTACGAGGGTAGTGTGCGGGAGCAGTACTTC
TRBV6-6,.,TRBJ1-4,.,CASSTRGGMKEKLFF,TGTGCCAGCAGCACCCGTGGGGGGATGAAAGAAAAACTGTTTTTT
TRBV3-1/TRBV3-2,.,TRBJ1-3,.,CASREAGSGNTIYF,TGTGCCAGCAGAGAAGCAGGGTCCGGAAACACCATATATTTT
TRBV6-5,.,TRBJ1-2,.,CASSSSSFYGYTF,TGTGCCAGCAGTTCGAGTTCCTTCTATGGCTACACCTTC
TRBV7-2,.,TRBJ1-2,.,CASSLENTVFNYGYTF,TGTGCCAGCAGCTTAGAAAACACAGTATTCAACTATGGCTACACCTTC
TRBV30,.,TRBJ1-1,TRBD1,CAWSGGTGGVETEAFF,TGTGCCTGGAGTGGCGGGACAGGGGGCGTAGAGACTGAAGCTTTCTTT
TRBV6-6,.,TRBJ2-5,TRBD1,CASSSSTGAETQYF,TGTGCCAGCAGTTCTAGCACAGGGGCCGAGACCCAGTACTTC
TRBV30,.,TRBJ1-1,.,CAWSEANTEAFF,TGTGCCTGGAGTGAAGCGAACACTGAAGCTTTCTTT
TRBV5-6,.,TRBJ1-6,.,CASSFVGLSNSPLHF,TGTGCCAGCAGCTTTGTGGGACTCTCGAATTCACCCCTCCACTTT
TRBV28,once,TRBJ1-1,TRBD1,CASSSKGAAFF,TGTGCCAGCAGTTCAAAGGGGGCAGCTTTCTTT
TRBV25-1,once,TRBJ2-7,.,CASSENSRPSSYEQYF,TGTGCCAGCAGTGAAAACTCGCGCCCGAGCTCCTACGAGCAGTACTTC
TRBV2,.,TRBJ1-1,TRBD1,CASSVGTGNTEAFF,TGTGCCAGCAGTGTCGGGACAGGCAACACTGAAGCTTTCTTT
TRBV10-3,.,TRBJ1-5,.,CAISDRLNQPQHF,TGTGCCATCAGCGACAGGCTCAATCAGCCCCAGCATTTT
TRBV7-2,.,TRBJ2-2,.,CASSSFPGHRNGELFF,TGTGCCAGCAGCTCGTTCCCGGGACACAGAAACGGGGAGCTGTTTTTT
TRBV6-5,.,TRBJ2-5,.,CASRLGQGFETQYF,TGTGCCAGCAGATTAGGTCAGGGCTTTGAGACCCAGTACTTC
TRBV7-2,.,TRBJ1-2,.,CASSPGGLGTNYGYTF,TGTGCCAGCAGCCCCGGGGGGCTGGGGACGAACTATGGCTACACCTTC
TRBV25-1,once,TRBJ1-3,.,CASRGPGSGNTIYF,TGTGCCAGCAGGGGGCCCGGCTCTGGAAACACCATATATTTT
TRBV15,.,TRBJ1-2,.,CATSRGQGGYTF,TGTGCCACCAGCAGAGGCCAGGGGGGCTACACCTTC